This T cell receptor (beta chain) was retrieved from a study of cytomegalovirus exposure and HLA in healthy donors. Use of 60 Vbeta and 13 Jbeta primers characterized the PCR. Using immunoSEQ multiplex PCR, the repertoire was profiled, and TCRdb retains in-frame clones only, with some absent. Among 100,000 to 140,000 clones listed, approximately 74% were seen once. As regards this clone: What it recognizes is unknown.

The study's findings and limits: The HLA-A and HLA-B alleles of most subjects were reportedly predicted accurately from TCR beta sequences.

Healthy people donating bone marrow made up the donors. The sequencing input was PBMCs. This TCR was recovered from a woman aged 40 to 50 in good health and CMV-seropositive.

This CDR3 reads CASSGLAGRDEQFF. In DNA form, the CDR3 reads TGTGCCAGCAGCGGACTAGCGGGGCGAGATGAGCAGTTCTTC. V gene TRBV9 combines with J gene TRBJ2-1; the match to TRBD2 covers 11 bases. Per the germline V gene, CDR1 is SGDLS and CDR2 is YYNGEE. After removal of 3 bases from V and 8 bases from J, the junction contained 4 bases not matched to a gene. This CDR3 region has 14 residues.